The subject of this entry is one T cell receptor beta chain. This record comes from a study of blood T cells in healthy people across ages. Primed by a sample-barcoded 5' primer and a J-beta primer mix, a second PCR proceeded for about 7 to 11 cycles. One entry per CDR3 protein results from TCRdb running MiXCR on the 5' RACE reads. The sample contains about 800,000 distinct CDR3 sequences, about half of which appear only once. Germline V CDR1 and CDR2: ENHRY, SYGVKD. V was cut by 10 bases and J by 4 bases, with 21 bases left in between. This CDR3 comprises 15 residues. The sample taken for sequencing was blood. The TCR originated in a man older than 75 in good health. The rearrangement links TRBV10-3 to TRBJ2-3; TRBD1 might be the D (6 bases). For the CDR3, the DNA is TGTGCCACTCTCCGGAACCAGGGGAAGGCAGATACGCAGTATTTT. Amino acid sequence: CATLRNQGKADTQYF.